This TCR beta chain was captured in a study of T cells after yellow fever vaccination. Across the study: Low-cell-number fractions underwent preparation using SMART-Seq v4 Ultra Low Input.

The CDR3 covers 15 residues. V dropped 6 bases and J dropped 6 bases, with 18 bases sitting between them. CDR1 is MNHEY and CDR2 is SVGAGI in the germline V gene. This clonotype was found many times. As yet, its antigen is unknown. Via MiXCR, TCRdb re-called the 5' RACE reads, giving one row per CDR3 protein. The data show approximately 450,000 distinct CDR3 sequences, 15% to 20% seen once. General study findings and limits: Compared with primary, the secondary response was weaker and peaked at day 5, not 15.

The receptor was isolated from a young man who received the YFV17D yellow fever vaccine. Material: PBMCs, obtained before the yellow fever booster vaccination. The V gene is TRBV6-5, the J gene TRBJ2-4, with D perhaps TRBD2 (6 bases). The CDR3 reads CASSQGWGDVNIQYF. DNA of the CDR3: TGTGCCAGCAGCCAAGGGTGGGGGGACGTAAACATTCAGTACTTC.